This T cell receptor (beta chain) was retrieved from a study of blood T cell repertoires in COVID-19. Turning to the study itself: Whether acute or convalescent, the COVID-19 samples came from the United States, Italy and Spain. Sample material is recorded as cDNA or gDNA derived from T cells, B-cell-depleted T cells, or PBMCs.

The germline gives CDR1 LNHDA, CDR2 SQIVND (reference sequence). V lost 5 bases to trimming and J lost 2 bases, with 18 bases between them. This CDR3 is 16 amino acids long. Original analysis: Reference gene primer amplification yielded estimated nucleated cell counts. Sequencing was performed with immunoSEQ multiplex PCR; in TCRdb, only in-frame clones are kept and a portion is missing. The V and J calls and the clone size are those of that table, but D and trimming were determined from the DNA. This table has about 240,000 clones, about 90% appearing once. The sequence was collected from a man aged 55 to 69 who had recovered from COVID-19. The chain uses TRBV19 and TRBJ1-2; tentative D call: TRBD1 (5 bases). The sample comprised peripheral blood. The CDR3 region has the DNA TGTGCCAGTAGTGCCCAGGGCCTCATCATAAACTATGGCTACACCTTC. This codes for CASSAQGLIINYGYTF. Full variable domain (outside the CDR3, taken from reference TRBV19 and TRBJ1-2): DGGITQSPKYLFRKEGQNVTLSCEQNLNHDAMYWYRQDPGQGLRLIYYSQIVNDFQKGDIAEGYSVSREKKESFPLTVTSAQKNPTAFYLCASSAQGLIINYGYTFGSGTRLTVV.